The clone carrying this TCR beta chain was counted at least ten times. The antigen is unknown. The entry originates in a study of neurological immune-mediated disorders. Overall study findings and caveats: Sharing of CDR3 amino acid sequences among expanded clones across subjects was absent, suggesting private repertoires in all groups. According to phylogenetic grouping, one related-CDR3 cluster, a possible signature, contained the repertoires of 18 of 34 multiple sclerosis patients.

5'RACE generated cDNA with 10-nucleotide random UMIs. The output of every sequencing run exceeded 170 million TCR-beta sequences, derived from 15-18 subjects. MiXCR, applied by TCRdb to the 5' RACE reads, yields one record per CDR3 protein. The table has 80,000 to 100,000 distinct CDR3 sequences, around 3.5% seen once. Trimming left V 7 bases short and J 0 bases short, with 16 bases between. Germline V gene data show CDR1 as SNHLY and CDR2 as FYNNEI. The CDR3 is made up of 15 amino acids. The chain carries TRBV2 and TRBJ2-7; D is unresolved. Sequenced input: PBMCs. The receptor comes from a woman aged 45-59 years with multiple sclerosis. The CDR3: CASKQDPHPSYEQYF. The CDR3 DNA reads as TGTGCCAGCAAGCAAGACCCCCACCCCTCCTACGAGCAGTACTTC.